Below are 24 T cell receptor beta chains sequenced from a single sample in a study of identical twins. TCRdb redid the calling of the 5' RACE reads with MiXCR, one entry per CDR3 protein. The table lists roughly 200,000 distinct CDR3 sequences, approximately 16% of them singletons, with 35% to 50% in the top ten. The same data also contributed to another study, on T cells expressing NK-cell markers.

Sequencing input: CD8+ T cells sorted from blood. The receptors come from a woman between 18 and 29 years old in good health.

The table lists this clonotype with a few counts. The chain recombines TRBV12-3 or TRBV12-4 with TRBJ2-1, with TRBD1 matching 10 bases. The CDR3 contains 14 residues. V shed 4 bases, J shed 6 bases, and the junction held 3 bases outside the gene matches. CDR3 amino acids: CASSSGTGANEQFF. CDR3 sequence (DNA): TGTGCCAGCAGTTCCGGGACAGGGGCCAATGAGCAGTTCTTC.

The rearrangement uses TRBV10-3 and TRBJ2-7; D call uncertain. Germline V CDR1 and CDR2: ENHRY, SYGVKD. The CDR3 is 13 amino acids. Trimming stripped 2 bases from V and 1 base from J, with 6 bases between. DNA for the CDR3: TGTGCCATCAGTGAGGGAGCGTCCTACGAGCAGTACTTC. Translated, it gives CAISEGASYEQYF.

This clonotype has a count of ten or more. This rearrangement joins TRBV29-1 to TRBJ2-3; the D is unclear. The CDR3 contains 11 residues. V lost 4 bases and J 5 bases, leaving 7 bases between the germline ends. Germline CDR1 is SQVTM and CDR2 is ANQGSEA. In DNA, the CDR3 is TGCAGCGTTGCCCTACTAGATACGCAGTATTTT. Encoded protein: CSVALLDTQYF.

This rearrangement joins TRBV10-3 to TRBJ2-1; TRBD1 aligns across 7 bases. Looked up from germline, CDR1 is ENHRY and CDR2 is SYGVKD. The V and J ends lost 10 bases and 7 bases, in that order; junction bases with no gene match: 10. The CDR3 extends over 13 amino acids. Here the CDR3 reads CATTDRESNEQFF. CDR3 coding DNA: TGTGCCACCACCGACAGGGAAAGTAATGAGCAGTTCTTC.

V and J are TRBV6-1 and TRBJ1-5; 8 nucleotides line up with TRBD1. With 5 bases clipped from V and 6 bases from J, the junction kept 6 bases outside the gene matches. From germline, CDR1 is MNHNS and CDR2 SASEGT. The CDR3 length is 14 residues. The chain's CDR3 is CASSPGGRGQPQHF. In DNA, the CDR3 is TGTGCCAGCAGTCCAGGGGGCCGCGGTCAGCCCCAGCATTTT.

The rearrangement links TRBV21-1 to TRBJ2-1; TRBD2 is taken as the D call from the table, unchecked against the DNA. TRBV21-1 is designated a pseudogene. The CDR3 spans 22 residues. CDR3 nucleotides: TGTGCCAGCAGCAAAATGTGTTGGGCGAGGGGCCATACTCCCTCTTCCTACAATGAGCAGTTCTTC. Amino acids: CASSKMCWARGHTPSSYNEQFF.

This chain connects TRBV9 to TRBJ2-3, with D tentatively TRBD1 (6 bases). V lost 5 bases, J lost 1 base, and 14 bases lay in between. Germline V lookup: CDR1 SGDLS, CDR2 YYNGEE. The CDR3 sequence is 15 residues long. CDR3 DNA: TGTGCCAGCAGTGAAACAGGGTATGGCACAGATACGCAGTATTTT. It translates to CASSETGYGTDTQYF. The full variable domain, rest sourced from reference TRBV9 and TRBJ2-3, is DSGVTQTPKHLITATGQRVTLRCSPRSGDLSVYWYQQSLDQGLQFLIQYYNGEERAKGNILERFSAQQFPDLHSELNLSSLELGDSALYFCASSETGYGTDTQYFGPGTRLTVL.

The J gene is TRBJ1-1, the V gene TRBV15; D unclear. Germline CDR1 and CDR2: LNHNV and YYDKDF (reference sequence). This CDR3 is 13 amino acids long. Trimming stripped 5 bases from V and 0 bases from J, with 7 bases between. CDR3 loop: CATSQAMNTEAFF. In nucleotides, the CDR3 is TGTGCCACCAGCCAGGCCATGAACACTGAAGCTTTCTTT.

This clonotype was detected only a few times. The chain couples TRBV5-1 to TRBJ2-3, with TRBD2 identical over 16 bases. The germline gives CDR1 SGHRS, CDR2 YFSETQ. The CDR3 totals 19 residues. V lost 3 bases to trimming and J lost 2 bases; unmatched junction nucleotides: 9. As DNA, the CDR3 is TGCGCCAGCAGCTCCTGGGGACTAGCGGGGGGGCCTCCCACAGATACGCAGTATTTT. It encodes CASSSWGLAGGPPTDTQYF.

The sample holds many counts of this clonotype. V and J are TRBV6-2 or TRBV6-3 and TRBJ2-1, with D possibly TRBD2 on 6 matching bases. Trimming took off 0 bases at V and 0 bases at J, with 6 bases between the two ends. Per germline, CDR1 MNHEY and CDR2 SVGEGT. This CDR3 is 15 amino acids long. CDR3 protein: CASSYSSGSYNEQFF. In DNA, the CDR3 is TGTGCCAGCAGTTACTCTAGCGGCTCCTACAATGAGCAGTTCTTC.

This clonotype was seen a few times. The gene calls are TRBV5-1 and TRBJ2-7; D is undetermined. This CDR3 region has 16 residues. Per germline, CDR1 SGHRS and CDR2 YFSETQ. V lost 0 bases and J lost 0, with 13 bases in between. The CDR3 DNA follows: TGCGCCAGCAGCTTGGCCGGGCCTCGACTCTCCTACGAGCAGTACTTC. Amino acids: CASSLAGPRLSYEQYF.

The CDR3 DNA reads TGTGCCAGCAGTGAGGTAGCGGGGAGGTCAGATACGCAGTATTTT. Encoded protein: CASSEVAGRSDTQYF. The chain joins TRBV6-4 to TRBJ2-3, with 8 nucleotides matching TRBD2. The V segment lost 3 bases and the J segment 4 bases; nucleotides outside the gene matches: 6. The germline CDR1 and CDR2 sequences are MRHNA and SNTAGT. CDR3 length: 15 amino acids.

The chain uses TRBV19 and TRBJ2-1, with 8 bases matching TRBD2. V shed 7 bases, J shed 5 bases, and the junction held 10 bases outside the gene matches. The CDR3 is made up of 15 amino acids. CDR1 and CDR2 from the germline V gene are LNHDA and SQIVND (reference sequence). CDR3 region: CASMGQAGENNEQFF. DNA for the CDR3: TGTGCCAGTATGGGGCAAGCGGGAGAGAACAATGAGCAGTTCTTC.

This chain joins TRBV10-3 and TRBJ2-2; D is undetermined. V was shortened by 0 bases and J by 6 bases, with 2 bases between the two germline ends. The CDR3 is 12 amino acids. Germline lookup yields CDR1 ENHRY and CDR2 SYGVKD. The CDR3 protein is CAISESSGELFF. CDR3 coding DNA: TGTGCCATCAGTGAGTCATCCGGGGAGCTGTTTTTT.

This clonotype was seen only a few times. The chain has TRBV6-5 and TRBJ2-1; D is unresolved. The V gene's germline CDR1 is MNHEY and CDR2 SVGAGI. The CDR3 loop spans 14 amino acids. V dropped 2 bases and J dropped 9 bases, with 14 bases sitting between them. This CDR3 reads CASSYTRASGEQFF. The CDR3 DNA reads TGTGCCAGCAGTTACACCCGGGCATCCGGTGAGCAGTTCTTC.

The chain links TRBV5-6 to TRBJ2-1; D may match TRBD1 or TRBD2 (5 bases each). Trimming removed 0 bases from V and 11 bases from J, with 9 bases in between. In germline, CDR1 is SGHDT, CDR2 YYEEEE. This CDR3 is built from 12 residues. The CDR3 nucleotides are TGTGCCAGCAGCTTGGGGGACGGGAAGCAGTTCTTC. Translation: CASSLGDGKQFF.

The CDR3 DNA reads as TGTGCCAGCAGCTCCAGGACAGGGGGGACTGAAGCTTTCTTT. It is translated as CASSSRTGGTEAFF. The rearrangement joins TRBV7-9 to TRBJ1-1, with 10 bases that match TRBD1. V shed 4 bases, J shed 5 bases, and the junction held 4 bases outside the gene matches. The CDR3 covers 14 residues. Germline assignment: CDR1 SEHNR and CDR2 FQNEAQ (reference sequence).

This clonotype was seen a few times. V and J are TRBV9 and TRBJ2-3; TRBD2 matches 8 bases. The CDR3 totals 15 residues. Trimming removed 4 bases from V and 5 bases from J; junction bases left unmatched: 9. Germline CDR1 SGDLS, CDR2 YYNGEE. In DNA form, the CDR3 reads TGTGCCAGCAGCTTCGGACTAGCCGAGGTAGATACGCAGTATTTT. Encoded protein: CASSFGLAEVDTQYF.

CDR3 sequence (DNA): TGTGCCAGCAGTGAATCGGGCTTGGGGATCTACAATGAGCAGTTCTTC. Protein product: CASSESGLGIYNEQFF. The chain combines TRBV25-1 with TRBJ2-1; D remains unclear. Germline V lookup: CDR1 MGHDK, CDR2 SYGVNS. Trimming left V 1 base short and J 3 bases short, with 13 bases between. This CDR3 is built from 16 residues.

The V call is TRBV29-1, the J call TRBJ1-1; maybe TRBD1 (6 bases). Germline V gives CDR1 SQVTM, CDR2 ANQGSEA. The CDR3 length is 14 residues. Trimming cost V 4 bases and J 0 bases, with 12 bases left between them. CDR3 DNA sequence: TGCAGCGTTGCTTACGGACAGCTGAACACTGAAGCTTTCTTT. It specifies CSVAYGQLNTEAFF.

CDR3 in amino acids: CASTEGIVSNEQFF. CDR3 in DNA: TGTGCCAGCACCGAGGGGATAGTAAGTAATGAGCAGTTCTTC. The chain has TRBV27 and TRBJ2-1; D assignment may be TRBD1 or TRBD2 (5 bases each). V lost 7 bases to trimming and J lost 7 bases, with 17 bases between them. The CDR3 is made up of 14 amino acids. Per germline, CDR1 MNHEY and CDR2 SMNVEV (reference sequence).

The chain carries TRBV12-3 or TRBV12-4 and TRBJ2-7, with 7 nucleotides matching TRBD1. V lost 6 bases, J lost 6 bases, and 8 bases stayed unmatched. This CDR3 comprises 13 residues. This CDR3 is CASSRQGEGEQYF. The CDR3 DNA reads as TGTGCCAGCAGCAGACAGGGTGAGGGCGAGCAGTACTTC.

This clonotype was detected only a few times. DNA for the CDR3: TGTGCCACCAGCAGAGATCGGGGGGACTCCTACGAGCAGTACTTC. This encodes CATSRDRGDSYEQYF. The chain links TRBV15 to TRBJ2-7; 7 bases agree with TRBD2. With 0 bases clipped from V and 0 bases from J, the junction kept 2 bases outside the gene matches. Per the germline V gene, CDR1 is LNHNV and CDR2 is YYDKDF (reference sequence). The CDR3 runs 15 residues.

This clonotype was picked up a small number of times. The CDR3 sequence is CASSPQGFSTDTQYF. In DNA form, the CDR3 reads TGTGCCAGCAGCCCTCAGGGATTTAGCACAGATACGCAGTATTTT. The chain links TRBV3-1 to TRBJ2-3; D perhaps matches TRBD1 (5 bases). Per germline, CDR1 LGHDT and CDR2 YNNKEL (reference sequence). Trimming stripped 4 bases from V and 0 bases from J, with 11 bases between. This CDR3 comprises 15 residues.